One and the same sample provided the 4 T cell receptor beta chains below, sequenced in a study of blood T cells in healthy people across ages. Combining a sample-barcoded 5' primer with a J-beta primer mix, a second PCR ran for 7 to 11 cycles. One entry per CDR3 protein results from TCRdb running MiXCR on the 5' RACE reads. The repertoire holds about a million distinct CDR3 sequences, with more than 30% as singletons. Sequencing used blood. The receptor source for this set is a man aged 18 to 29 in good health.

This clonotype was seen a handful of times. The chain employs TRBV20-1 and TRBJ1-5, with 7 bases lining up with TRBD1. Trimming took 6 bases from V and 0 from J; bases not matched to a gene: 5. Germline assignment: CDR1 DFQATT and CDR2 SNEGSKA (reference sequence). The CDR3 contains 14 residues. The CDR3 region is CSATGQSSNQPQHF. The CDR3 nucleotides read TGCAGTGCAACGGGACAGAGTAGCAATCAGCCCCAGCATTTT.

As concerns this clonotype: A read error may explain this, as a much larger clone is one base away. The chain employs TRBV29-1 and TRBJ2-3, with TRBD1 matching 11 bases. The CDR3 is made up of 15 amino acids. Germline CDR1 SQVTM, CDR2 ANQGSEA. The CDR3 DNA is TGCAGTACCGCCAAGGGGACAGGGGGAACAGATACGCAGTATTTT. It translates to CSTAKGTGGTDTQYF.

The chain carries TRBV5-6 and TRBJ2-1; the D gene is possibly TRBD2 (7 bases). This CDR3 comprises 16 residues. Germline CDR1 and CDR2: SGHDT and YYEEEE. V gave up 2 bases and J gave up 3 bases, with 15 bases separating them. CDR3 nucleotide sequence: TGTGCCAGCAGCTTCCGAGCGGGGACAAGCTACAATGAGCAGTTCTTC. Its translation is CASSFRAGTSYNEQFF.

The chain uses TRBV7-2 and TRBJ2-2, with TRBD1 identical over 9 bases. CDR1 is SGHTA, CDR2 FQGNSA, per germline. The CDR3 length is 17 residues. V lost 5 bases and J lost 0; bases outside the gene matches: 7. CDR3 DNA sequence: TGTGCCAGCAGCCAGAATGGGGACAGGGCGAACACCGGGGAGCTGTTTTTT. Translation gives CASSQNGDRANTGELFF.